The rows below give T cell receptor beta chains drawn from one sample of a study of shared clonotypes between healthy human individuals. Clones were read by immunoSEQ multiplex PCR, and TCRdb kept only the in-frame ones, dropping some. Of about 580,000 clones in the sample, roughly 98% are singletons; the top ten hold approximately 0.3%. Sequencing input: naive CD8+ T cells sorted from blood. The origin of the receptors is a man aged 25 to 40 in good health. CDR3s include the opening cysteine and the closing phenylalanine or tryptophan. A D gene is named only where the DNA matches it firmly. Only some rows state a clone size, as once, few, many or a class for expanded clones.

>NA|NA|TRBV13|TRBJ2-3
CASSLWTDTQYF
TGTGCCAGCAGCTTGTGGACAGATACGCAGTATTTT
>NA|TRBD2|TRBV7-2|TRBJ2-3
CASSFPRSGRETDTQYF
TGTGCCAGCAGTTTCCCGAGGAGCGGGAGGGAGACAGATACGCAGTATTTT
>NA|NA|TRBV11-2|TRBJ2-3
CASSITRDINTDTQYF
TGTGCCAGCAGCATAACCCGGGACATAAACACAGATACGCAGTATTTT
>once|NA|TRBV9|TRBJ2-6
CASSVAGAGSWRGANVLTF
TGTGCCAGCAGCGTAGCTGGTGCAGGTTCCTGGAGAGGGGCCAACGTCCTGACTTTC
>NA|TRBD1|TRBV2|TRBJ2-7
CASSLIGGEYEQYF
TGTGCCAGCAGTCTAATAGGGGGCGAATACGAGCAGTACTTC
>once|TRBD2|TRBV2|TRBJ2-1
CAKSSGETYNEQFF
TGTGCCAAGTCGAGCGGGGAAACCTACAATGAGCAGTTCTTC
>NA|TRBD2|TRBV9|TRBJ2-1
CASMPGLSYNEQFF
TGTGCCAGCATGCCGGGACTATCCTACAATGAGCAGTTCTTC
>NA|NA|TRBV28|TRBJ2-1
CASSYLGGVNEQFF
TGTGCCAGCAGTTACCTCGGGGGTGTGAATGAGCAGTTCTTC
>NA|TRBD2|TRBV27|TRBJ2-1
CASSLKGLAFDNEQFF
TGTGCCAGCAGTTTAAAGGGACTAGCCTTCGACAATGAGCAGTTCTTC
>NA|TRBD1|TRBV28|TRBJ2-7
CASSFGQGTYEQYF
TGTGCCAGCAGTTTCGGACAGGGAACCTACGAGCAGTACTTC
>NA|NA|TRBV5-4|TRBJ1-2
CASSLAMRSANYGYTF
TGTGCCAGCAGCTTGGCAATGAGGTCGGCCAACTATGGCTACACCTTC
>NA|NA|TRBV14|TRBJ2-5
CASSQFNEDTQYF
TGTGCCAGCAGCCAGTTCAACGAGGATACCCAGTACTTC
>NA|TRBD1|TRBV2|TRBJ1-2
CASREGAGDYGYTF
TGTGCCAGCAGAGAGGGGGCCGGTGACTATGGCTACACCTTC
>NA|NA|TRBV20-1|TRBJ2-7
CSARSGVEQYF
TGCAGTGCTAGAAGTGGAGTCGAGCAGTACTTC
>NA|NA|TRBV7-8|TRBJ2-2
CASSLLNTGELFF
TGTGCCAGCAGCTTACTTAACACCGGGGAGCTGTTTTTT
>NA|TRBD1|TRBV2|TRBJ2-7
CASTNVLQGANEQYF
TGTGCCAGCACTAACGTTTTACAGGGGGCTAACGAGCAGTACTTC
>NA|NA|TRBV4-3|TRBJ1-3
CASSQDGAAFSGNTIYF
TGCGCCAGCAGCCAAGATGGGGCGGCCTTCTCTGGAAACACCATATATTTT
>NA|NA|TRBV9|TRBJ2-1
CASSEFDNEQFF
TGTGCCAGCAGCGAGTTTGACAATGAGCAGTTCTTC
>NA|NA|TRBV7-9|TRBJ2-2
CASSFIGGLNTGELFF
TGTGCCAGCAGCTTCATAGGAGGACTGAACACCGGGGAGCTGTTTTTT
>NA|NA|TRBV5-1|TRBJ2-7
CASSLESFSSYEQYF
TGCGCCAGCAGCTTGGAGTCTTTCAGCTCCTACGAGCAGTACTTC
>NA|NA|TRBV11-2|TRBJ1-5
CASSPDGLGQPQHF
TGTGCCAGCAGCCCCGATGGCCTCGGACAGCCCCAGCATTTT
>once|NA|TRBV27|TRBJ2-7
CASSPLLESPLEQYF
TGTGCCAGCAGCCCTCTCCTAGAGTCACCTCTCGAGCAGTACTTC
>once|NA|TRBV7-2|TRBJ2-5
CASSVGSTRYF
TGTGCCAGCAGCGTAGGTTCAACCCGGTACTTC